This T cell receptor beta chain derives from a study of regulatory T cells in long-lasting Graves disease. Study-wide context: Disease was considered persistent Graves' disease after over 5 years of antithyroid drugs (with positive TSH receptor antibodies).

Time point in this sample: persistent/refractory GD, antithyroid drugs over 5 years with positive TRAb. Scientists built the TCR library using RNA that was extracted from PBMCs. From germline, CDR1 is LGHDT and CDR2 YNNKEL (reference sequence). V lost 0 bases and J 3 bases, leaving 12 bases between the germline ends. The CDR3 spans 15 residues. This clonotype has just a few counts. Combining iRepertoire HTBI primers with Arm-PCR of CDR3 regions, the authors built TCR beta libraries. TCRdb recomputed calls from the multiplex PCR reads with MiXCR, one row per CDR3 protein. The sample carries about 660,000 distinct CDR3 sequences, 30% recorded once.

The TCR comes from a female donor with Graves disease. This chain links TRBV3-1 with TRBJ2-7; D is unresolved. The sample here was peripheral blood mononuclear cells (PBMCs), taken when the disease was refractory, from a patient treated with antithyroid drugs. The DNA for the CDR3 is TGTGCCAGCAGCCAAGAGCCCGACATCTTCTACGAGCAGTACTTC. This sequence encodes CASSQEPDIFYEQYF.